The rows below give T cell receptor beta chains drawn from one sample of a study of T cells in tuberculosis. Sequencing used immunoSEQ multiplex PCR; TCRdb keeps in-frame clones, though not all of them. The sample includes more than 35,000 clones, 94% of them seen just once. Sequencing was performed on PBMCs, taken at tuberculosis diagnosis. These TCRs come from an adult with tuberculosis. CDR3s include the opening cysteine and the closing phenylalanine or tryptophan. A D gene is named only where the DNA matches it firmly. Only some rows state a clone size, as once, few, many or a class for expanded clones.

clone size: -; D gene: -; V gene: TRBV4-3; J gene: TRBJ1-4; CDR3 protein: CASSQETPGREFNEKLFF; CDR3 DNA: TGCGCCAGCAGCCAAGAAACACCGGGCCGGGAATTTAATGAAAAACTGTTTTTT
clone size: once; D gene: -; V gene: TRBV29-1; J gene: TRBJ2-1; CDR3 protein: CSVQENEQFF; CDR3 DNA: TGCAGCGTACAGGAAAATGAGCAGTTCTTC
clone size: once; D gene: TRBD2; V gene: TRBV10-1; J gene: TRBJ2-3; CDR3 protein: CASGLAGLGRDTQYF; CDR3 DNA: TGCGCCAGCGGACTAGCGGGCCTTGGGAGAGATACGCAGTATTTT
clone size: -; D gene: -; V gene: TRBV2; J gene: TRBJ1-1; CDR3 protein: CASSRQRGNTEAFF; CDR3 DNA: TGTGCCAGCAGCCGACAGCGAGGAAACACTGAAGCTTTCTTT
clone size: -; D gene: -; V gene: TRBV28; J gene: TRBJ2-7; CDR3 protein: CASNGKPTGNREQYF; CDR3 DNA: TGTGCCAGCAACGGGAAACCCACAGGGAATCGGGAGCAGTACTTC
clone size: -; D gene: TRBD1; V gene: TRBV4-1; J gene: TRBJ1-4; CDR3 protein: CASSQGQGFNEKLFF; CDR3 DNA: TGCGCCAGCAGCCAAGGACAGGGATTTAATGAAAAACTGTTTTTT
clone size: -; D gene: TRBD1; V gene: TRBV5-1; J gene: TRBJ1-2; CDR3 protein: CASSLGTGEGGYTF; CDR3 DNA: TGCGCCAGCAGCCTCGGGACAGGGGAGGGTGGCTACACCTTC
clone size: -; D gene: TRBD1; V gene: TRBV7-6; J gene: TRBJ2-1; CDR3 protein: CASSRDRDTEQFF; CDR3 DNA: TGTGCCAGCAGCCGGGACAGGGACACTGAGCAGTTCTTC
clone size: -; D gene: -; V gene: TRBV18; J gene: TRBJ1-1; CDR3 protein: CASSRQGGNTEAFF; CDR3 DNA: TGTGCCAGCTCACGGCAAGGGGGGAACACTGAAGCTTTCTTT
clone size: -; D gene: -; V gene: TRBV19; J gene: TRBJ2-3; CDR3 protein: CASSIRRGSTDTQYF; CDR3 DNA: TGTGCCAGTAGTATTCGGCGGGGAAGCACAGATACGCAGTATTTT
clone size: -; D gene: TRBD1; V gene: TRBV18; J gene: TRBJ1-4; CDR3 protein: CASSPNLGQFNEKLFF; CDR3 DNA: TGTGCCAGCTCACCCAACCTGGGACAGTTTAATGAAAAACTGTTTTTT
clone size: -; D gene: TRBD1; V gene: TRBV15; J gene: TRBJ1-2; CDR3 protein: CATSRDQGAGGYTF; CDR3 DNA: TGTGCCACCAGCAGAGATCAGGGGGCCGGTGGCTACACCTTC
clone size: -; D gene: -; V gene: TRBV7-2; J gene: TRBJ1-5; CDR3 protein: CASRITGNNQPQHF; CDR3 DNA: TGTGCCAGCAGAATTACAGGGAACAATCAGCCCCAGCATTTT
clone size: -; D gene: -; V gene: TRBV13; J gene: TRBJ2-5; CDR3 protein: CASSSGIGGGQETQYF; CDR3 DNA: TGTGCCAGCAGCTCCGGGATTGGGGGAGGACAAGAGACCCAGTACTTC
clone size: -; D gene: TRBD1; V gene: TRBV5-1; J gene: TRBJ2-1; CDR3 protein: CASGGDRGRDNEQFF; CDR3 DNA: TGCGCCAGCGGTGGGGACAGGGGGCGAGACAATGAGCAGTTCTTC
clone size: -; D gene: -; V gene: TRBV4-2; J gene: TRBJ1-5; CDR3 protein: CASSQARRQSPGEPQHF; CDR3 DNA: TGTGCCAGCAGCCAAGCCAGACGACAGAGCCCAGGGGAGCCCCAGCATTTT
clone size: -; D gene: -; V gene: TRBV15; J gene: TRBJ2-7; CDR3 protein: CATSRDLGRAGLGEQYF; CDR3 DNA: TGTGCCACCAGCAGAGATCTCGGTAGGGCGGGTTTGGGGGAGCAGTACTTC
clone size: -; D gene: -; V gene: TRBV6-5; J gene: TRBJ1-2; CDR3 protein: CASSYRGGYTF; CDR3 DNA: TGTGCCAGCAGTTACAGGGGTGGCTACACCTTC
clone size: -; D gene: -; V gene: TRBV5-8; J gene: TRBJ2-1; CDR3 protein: CASSLELLNEQFF; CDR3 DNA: TGTGCCAGCAGCTTGGAACTTCTCAATGAGCAGTTCTTC
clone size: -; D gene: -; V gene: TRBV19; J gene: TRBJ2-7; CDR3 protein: CASSIGQGFTYEQYF; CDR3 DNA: TGTGCCAGTAGTATAGGGCAGGGATTCACCTACGAGCAGTACTTC
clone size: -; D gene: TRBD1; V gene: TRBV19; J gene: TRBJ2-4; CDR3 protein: CASSIGGQGKNIQYF; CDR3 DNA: TGTGCCAGTAGTATCGGGGGACAGGGCAAAAACATTCAGTACTTC
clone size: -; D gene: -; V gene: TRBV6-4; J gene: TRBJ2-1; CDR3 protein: CASSDSTLSSYNEQFF; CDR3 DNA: TGTGCCAGCAGTGACTCAACTTTAAGCTCCTACAATGAGCAGTTCTTC
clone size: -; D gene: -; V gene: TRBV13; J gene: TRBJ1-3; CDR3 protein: CASSFWAGELSGNTIYF; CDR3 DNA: TGTGCCAGCAGCTTCTGGGCAGGGGAGCTGTCGGGAAACACCATATATTTT
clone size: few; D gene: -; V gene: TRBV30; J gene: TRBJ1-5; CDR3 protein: CAWSEGLGNQPQHF; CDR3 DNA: TGTGCCTGGAGCGAGGGACTGGGGAATCAGCCCCAGCATTTT
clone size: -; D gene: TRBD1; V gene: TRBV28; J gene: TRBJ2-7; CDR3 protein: CASSNRQGVPYEQYF; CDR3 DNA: TGTGCCAGCAGTAATAGACAGGGGGTCCCCTACGAGCAGTACTTC
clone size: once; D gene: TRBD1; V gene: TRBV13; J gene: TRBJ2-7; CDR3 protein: CASSLGLRGPLQDEQYF; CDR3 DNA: TGTGCCAGCAGCTTAGGCCTAAGGGGGCCCTTACAAGACGAGCAGTACTTC
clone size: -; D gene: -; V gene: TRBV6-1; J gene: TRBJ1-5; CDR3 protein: CASSHRDLDQPQHF; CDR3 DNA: TGTGCCAGCAGCCACAGGGATTTGGATCAGCCCCAGCATTTT
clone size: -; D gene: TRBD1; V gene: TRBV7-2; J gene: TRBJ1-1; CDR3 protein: CASSLQGAWGEAFF; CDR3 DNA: TGTGCCAGCAGCTTGCAGGGGGCTTGGGGGGAAGCTTTCTTT
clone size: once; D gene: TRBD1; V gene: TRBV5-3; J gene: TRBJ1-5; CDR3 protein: CARSPAGTDLNQPQHF; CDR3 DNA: TGTGCCAGAAGCCCTGCCGGGACAGACCTAAATCAGCCCCAGCATTTT
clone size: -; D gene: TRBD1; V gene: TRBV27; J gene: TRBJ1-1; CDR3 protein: CASMRQGAIRAEAFF; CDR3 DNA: TGTGCCAGCATGCGACAGGGGGCGATCAGGGCTGAAGCTTTCTTT
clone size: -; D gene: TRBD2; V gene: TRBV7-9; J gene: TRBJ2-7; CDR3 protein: CASSLQRGVTYEQYF; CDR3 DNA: TGTGCCAGCAGCTTGCAGCGGGGGGTTACCTACGAGCAGTACTTC
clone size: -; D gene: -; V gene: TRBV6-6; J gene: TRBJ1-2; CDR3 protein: CASSRRGISNYGYTF; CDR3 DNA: TGTGCCAGCAGTCGCCGGGGGATATCTAACTATGGCTACACCTTC
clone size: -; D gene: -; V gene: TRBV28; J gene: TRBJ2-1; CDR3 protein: CASSLGAGETYNEQFF; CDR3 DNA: TGTGCCAGCAGCTTAGGGGCTGGGGAAACCTACAATGAGCAGTTCTTC
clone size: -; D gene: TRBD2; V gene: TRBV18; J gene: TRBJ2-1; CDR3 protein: CASSLGLAGDKQFF; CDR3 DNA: TGTGCCAGCTCACTGGGACTAGCGGGGGACAAGCAGTTCTTC
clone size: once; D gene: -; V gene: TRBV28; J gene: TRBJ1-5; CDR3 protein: CASTPTGTVGNQPQHF; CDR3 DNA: TGTGCCAGCACTCCGACAGGTACGGTGGGCAATCAGCCCCAGCATTTT
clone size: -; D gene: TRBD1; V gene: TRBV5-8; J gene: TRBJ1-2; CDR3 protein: CASSLEGQGYNYGYTF; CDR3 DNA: TGTGCCAGCAGCTTGGAGGGACAGGGTTACAACTATGGCTACACCTTC
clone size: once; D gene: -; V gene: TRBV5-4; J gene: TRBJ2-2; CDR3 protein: CASSETGGHTGELFF; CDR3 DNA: TGTGCCAGCAGCGAAACGGGGGGCCATACCGGGGAGCTGTTTTTT
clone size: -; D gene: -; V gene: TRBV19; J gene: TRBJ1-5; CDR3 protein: CASSIMEGLPTFNQPQHF; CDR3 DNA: TGTGCCAGTAGTATCATGGAGGGCCTTCCGACCTTCAATCAGCCCCAGCATTTT
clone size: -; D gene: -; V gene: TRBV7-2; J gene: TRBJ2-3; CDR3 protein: CASSFQDTQYF; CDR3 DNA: TGTGCCAGCAGCTTTCAAGATACGCAGTATTTT
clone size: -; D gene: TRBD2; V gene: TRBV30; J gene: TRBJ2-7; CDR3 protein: CAWGAGGPYEQYF; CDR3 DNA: TGTGCCTGGGGTGCGGGGGGGCCCTACGAGCAGTACTTC
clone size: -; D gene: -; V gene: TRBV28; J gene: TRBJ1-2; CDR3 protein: CASSRGDSYGYTF; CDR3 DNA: TGTGCCAGCAGTCGAGGAGACAGCTATGGCTACACCTTC
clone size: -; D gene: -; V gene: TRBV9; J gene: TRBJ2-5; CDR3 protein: CASSAEEGQPQETQYF; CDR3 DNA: TGTGCCAGCAGCGCGGAGGAGGGACAGCCCCAAGAGACCCAGTACTTC
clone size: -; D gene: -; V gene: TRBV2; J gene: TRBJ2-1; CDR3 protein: CASKVDRNNEQFF; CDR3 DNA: TGTGCCAGCAAGGTAGACAGGAACAATGAGCAGTTCTTC
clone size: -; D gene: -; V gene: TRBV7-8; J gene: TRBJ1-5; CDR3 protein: CASSLGQAYNQPQHF; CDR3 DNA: TGTGCCAGCAGCTTAGGGCAGGCCTACAATCAGCCCCAGCATTTT
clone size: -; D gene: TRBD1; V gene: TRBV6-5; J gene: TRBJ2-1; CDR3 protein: CASSYIQGADEQFF; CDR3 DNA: TGTGCCAGCAGTTACATCCAGGGGGCCGATGAGCAGTTCTTC
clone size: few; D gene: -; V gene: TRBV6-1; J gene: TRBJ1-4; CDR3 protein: CASSEWAGINEKLFF; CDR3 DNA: TGTGCCAGCAGTGAATGGGCAGGGATTAATGAAAAACTGTTTTTT
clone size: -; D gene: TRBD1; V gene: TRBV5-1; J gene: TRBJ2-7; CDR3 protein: CASSLGDRDVYEQYF; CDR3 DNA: TGCGCCAGCAGCTTAGGAGACAGGGATGTCTACGAGCAGTACTTC
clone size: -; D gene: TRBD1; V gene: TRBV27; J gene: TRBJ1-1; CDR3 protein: CASSRGQLNTEAFF; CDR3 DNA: TGTGCCAGCAGTAGGGGACAGCTGAACACTGAAGCTTTCTTT
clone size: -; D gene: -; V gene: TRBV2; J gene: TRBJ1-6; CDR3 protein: CASSDLGRTNSPLHF; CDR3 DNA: TGTGCCAGCAGTGATCTTGGCAGAACAAATTCACCCCTCCACTTT
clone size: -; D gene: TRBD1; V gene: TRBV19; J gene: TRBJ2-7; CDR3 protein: CASKTGPHSSYEQYF; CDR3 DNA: TGTGCCAGCAAGACAGGGCCCCACAGCTCCTACGAGCAGTACTTC